These 6 T cell receptor beta chains were sequenced from one sample in a study of T cells after posttransplantation cyclophosphamide. Profiling relied on immunoSEQ multiplex PCR, and the TCRdb table lists in-frame clones only, not all of them. The repertoire shows more than 10,000 clones, none seen only once; the top ten take 26%. Treatment was busulfan-fludarabine conditioning, a marrow graft, and cyclophosphamide on days +3 and +4. The sample here was PBMCs, taken after allogeneic stem cell transplant with posttransplant cyclophosphamide. The receptors originated from a female patient aged 40-50 years who received an allogeneic stem cell transplant from an unrelated donor, was CMV-positive, and had acute GVHD only. The graft donor may have given rise to some T cells.

This clone has ten or more counts. The gene calls are TRBV7-9 and TRBJ2-7; weak D call: TRBD2 (5 bases). The V gene's germline CDR1 is SEHNR and CDR2 FQNEAQ (reference sequence). The V end lost 5 bases, the J end lost 1 base, and 12 bases lay between the germline ends. The CDR3 contains 14 residues. CDR3: CASSAAGVSYEQYF. CDR3 DNA sequence: TGTGCCAGCAGCGCGGCGGGCGTATCCTACGAGCAGTACTTC.

This clone was picked up many times. The rearrangement links TRBV15 to TRBJ2-5, with D possibly being TRBD2 (5 bases). This CDR3 contains 15 residues. Germline values: CDR1 LNHNV, CDR2 YYDKDF (reference sequence). Trimming removed 1 base from V and 1 base from J, with 10 bases in between. The CDR3 nucleotides are TGTGCCACCAGCAGAGCTTTCGGGATCCAAGAGACCCAGTACTTC. Its protein is CATSRAFGIQETQYF. The full variable domain, with the rest looked up from reference TRBV15 and TRBJ2-5, is DAMVIQNPRYQVTQFGKPVTLSCSQTLNHNVMYWYQQKSSQAPKLLFHYYDKDFNNEADTPDNFQSRRPNTSFCFLDIRSPGLGDTAMYLCATSRAFGIQETQYFGPGTRLLVL.

This clone was seen ten or more times. V gene TRBV11-3 combines with J gene TRBJ2-3; 8 bases are shared with TRBD1. CDR1 and CDR2 from the germline V gene are SGHNT and YENEEA. V was pared by 1 base and J by 5 bases, with 8 bases of the junction left unmatched. The CDR3 runs to 16 residues. The CDR3 sequence: CASSLGPRGRGDTQYF. In DNA, the CDR3 is TGTGCCAGCAGCTTAGGACCCAGGGGGCGCGGAGATACGCAGTATTTT.

This clone was seen more than once but under ten times. The CDR3 DNA is TGTGCCAGCAGTGAGAGTCGGACAGGGGCGCGGAATGGCTACACCTTC. Encoded protein: CASSESRTGARNGYTF. This chain joins TRBV2 and TRBJ1-2; TRBD1 matches 9 bases. Looked up from germline, CDR1 is SNHLY and CDR2 is FYNNEI. V dropped 3 bases and J dropped 6; count of bases not matched to a gene: 11. This CDR3 has 16 amino acids.

The sample holds many counts of this clone. The chain joins TRBV28 to TRBJ2-7; possible D gene TRBD1, 6 bases. This CDR3 has 19 amino acids. Germline loops: CDR1 MDHEN, CDR2 SYDVKM. Trimming left V 5 bases short and J 3 bases short, with 29 bases between. CDR3 DNA sequence: TGTGCCAGCAGTACTGCAGGGGATCTTAAGAAGGAATCTCACTACGAGCAGTACTTC. Its translation: CASSTAGDLKKESHYEQYF.

Many counts were recorded for this clone. The rearrangement joins TRBV15 to TRBJ2-7; 10 bases are shared with TRBD1. V gave up 4 bases and J gave up 2 bases; unmatched junction bases: 5. Germline loops: CDR1 LNHNV, CDR2 YYDKDF (reference sequence). This CDR3 has 15 residues. The CDR3: CATSNLDRGAYEQYF. The CDR3, as DNA: TGTGCCACCAGCAACTTGGACAGGGGGGCCTACGAGCAGTACTTC.